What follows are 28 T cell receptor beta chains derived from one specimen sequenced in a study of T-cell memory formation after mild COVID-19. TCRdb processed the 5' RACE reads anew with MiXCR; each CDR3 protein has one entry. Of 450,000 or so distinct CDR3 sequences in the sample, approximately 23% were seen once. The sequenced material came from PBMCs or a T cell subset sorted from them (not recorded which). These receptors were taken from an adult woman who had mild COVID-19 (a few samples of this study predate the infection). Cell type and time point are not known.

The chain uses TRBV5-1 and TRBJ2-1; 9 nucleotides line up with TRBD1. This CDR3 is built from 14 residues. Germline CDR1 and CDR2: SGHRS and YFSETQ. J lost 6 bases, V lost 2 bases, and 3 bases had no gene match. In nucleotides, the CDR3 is TGCGCCAGCAGCTTACAGGGGGCCCTCAATGAGCAGTTCTTC. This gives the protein CASSLQGALNEQFF.

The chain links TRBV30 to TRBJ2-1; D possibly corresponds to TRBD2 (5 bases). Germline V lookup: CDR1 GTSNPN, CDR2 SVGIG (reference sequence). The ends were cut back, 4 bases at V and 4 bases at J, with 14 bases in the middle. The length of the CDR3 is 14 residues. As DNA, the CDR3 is TGTGCCTGGATCTTTGGAGGAAGGTACAATGAGCAGTTCTTC. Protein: CAWIFGGRYNEQFF.

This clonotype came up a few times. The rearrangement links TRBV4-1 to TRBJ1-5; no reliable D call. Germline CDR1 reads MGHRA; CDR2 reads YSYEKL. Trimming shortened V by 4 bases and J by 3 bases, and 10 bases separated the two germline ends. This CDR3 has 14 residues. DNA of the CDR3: TGCGCCAGCAGCCGTGTCCTTCCCAATCAGCCCCAGCATTTT. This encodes CASSRVLPNQPQHF.

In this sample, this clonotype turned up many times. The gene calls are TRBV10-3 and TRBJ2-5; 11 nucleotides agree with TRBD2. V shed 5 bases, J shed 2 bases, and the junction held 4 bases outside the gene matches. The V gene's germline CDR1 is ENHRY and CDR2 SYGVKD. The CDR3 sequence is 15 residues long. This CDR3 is CAISLAGGSQETQYF. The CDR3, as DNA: TGTGCCATCAGTTTAGCGGGAGGGTCACAAGAGACCCAGTACTTC.

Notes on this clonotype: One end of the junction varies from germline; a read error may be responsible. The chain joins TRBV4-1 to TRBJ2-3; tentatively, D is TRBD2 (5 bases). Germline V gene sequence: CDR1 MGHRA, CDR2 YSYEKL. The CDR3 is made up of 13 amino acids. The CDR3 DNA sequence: TGCGCCAGCAGACAAGTCGAGCGGGATACGCAGTATTTT. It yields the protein CASRQVERDTQYF.

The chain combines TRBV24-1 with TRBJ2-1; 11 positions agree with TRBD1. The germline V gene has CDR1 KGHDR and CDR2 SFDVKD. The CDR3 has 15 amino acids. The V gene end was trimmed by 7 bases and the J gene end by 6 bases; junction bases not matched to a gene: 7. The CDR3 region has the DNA TGTGCCACCAGCAGCGGACAGGGGGCCGTCAATGAGCAGTTCTTC. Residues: CATSSGQGAVNEQFF.

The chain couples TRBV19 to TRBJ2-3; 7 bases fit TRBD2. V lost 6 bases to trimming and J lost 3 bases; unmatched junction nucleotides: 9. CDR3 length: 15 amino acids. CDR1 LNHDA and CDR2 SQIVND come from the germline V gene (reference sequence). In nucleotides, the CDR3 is TGTGCCAGTAGACAGGCGGGAGTCGGGACAGATACGCAGTATTTT. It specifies CASRQAGVGTDTQYF.

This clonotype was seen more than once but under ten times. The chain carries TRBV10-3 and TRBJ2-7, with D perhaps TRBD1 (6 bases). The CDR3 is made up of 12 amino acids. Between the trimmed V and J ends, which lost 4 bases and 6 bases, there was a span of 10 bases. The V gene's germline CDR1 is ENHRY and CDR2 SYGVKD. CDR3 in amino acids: CAISGQGSEQYF. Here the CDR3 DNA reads TGTGCCATCAGTGGTCAGGGGTCCGAGCAGTACTTC.

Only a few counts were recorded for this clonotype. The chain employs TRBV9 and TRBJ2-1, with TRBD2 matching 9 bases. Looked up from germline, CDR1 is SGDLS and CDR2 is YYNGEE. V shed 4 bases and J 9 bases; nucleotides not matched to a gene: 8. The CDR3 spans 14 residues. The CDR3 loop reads CASSLGTSYTEQFF. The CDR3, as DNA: TGTGCCAGCAGCCTTGGGACTAGCTATACTGAGCAGTTCTTC.

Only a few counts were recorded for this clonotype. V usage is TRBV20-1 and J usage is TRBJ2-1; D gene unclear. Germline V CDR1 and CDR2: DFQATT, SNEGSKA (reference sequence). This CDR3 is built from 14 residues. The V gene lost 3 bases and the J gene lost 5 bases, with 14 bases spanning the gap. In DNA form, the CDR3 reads TGCAGTGCTAGGGGCTGGGGTCTTCACAATGAGCAGTTCTTC. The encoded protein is CSARGWGLHNEQFF.

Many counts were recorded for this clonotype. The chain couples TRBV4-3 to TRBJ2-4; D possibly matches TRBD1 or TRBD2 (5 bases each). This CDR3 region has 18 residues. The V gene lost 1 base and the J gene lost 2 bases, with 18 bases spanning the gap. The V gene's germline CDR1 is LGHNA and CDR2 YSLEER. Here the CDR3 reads CASSQVGLGVGTKNIQYF. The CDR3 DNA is TGCGCCAGCAGCCAAGTCGGGCTGGGGGTGGGGACCAAAAACATTCAGTACTTC.

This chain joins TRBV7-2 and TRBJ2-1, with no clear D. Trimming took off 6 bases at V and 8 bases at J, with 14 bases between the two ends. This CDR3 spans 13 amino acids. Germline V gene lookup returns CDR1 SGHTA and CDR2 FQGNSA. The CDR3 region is CASRNGVAYEQFF. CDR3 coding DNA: TGTGCCAGCAGAAATGGAGTCGCGTATGAGCAGTTCTTC.

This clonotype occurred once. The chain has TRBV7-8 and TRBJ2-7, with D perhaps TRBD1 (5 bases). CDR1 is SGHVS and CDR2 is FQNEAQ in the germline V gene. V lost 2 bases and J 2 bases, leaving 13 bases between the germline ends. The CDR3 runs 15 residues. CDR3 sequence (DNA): TGTGCCAGCAGCTTAAAGGCCAGGGCCACCTACGAGCAGTACTTC. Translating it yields CASSLKARATYEQYF.

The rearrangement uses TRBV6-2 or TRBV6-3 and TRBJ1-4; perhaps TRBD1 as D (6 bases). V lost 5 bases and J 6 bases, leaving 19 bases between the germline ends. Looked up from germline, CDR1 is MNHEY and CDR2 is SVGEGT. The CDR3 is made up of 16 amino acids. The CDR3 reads CASSPRDIHLDEKLFF. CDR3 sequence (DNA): TGTGCCAGCAGTCCGCGGGACATCCACCTGGATGAAAAACTGTTTTTT.

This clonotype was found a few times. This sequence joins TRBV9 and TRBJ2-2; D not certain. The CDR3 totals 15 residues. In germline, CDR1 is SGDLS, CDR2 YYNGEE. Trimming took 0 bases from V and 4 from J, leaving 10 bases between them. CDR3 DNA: TGTGCCAGCAGCGTAGGTGGGGTTTCCACCGGGGAGCTGTTTTTT. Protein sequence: CASSVGGVSTGELFF.

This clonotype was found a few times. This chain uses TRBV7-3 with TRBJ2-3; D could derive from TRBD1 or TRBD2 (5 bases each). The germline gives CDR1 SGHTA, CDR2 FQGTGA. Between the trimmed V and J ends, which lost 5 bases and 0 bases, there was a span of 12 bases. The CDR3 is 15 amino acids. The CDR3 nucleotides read TGTGCCAGCAGCCCTTGGGGACCGAGCACAGATACGCAGTATTTT. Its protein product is CASSPWGPSTDTQYF. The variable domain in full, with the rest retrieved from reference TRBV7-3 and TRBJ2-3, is GAGVSQTPSNKVTEKGKYVELRCDPISGHTALYWYRQSLGQGPEFLIYFQGTGAADDSGLPNDRFFAVRPEGSVSTLKIQRTERGDSAVYLCASSPWGPSTDTQYFGPGTRLTVL.

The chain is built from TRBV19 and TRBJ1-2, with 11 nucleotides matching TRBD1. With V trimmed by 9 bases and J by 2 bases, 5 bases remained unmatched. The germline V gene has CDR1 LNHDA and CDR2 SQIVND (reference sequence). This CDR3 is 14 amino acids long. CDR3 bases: TGTGCCAGCATGGGGACAGGGGGGAACTATGGCTACACCTTC. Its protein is CASMGTGGNYGYTF. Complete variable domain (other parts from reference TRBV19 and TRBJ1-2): DGGITQSPKYLFRKEGQNVTLSCEQNLNHDAMYWYRQDPGQGLRLIYYSQIVNDFQKGDIAEGYSVSREKKESFPLTVTSAQKNPTAFYLCASMGTGGNYGYTFGSGTRLTVV.

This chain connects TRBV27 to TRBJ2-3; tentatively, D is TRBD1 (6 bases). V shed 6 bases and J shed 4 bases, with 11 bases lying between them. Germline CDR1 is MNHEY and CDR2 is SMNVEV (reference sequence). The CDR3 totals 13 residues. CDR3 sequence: CASRAQGADTQYF. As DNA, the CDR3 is TGTGCCAGCAGGGCACAGGGCGCAGATACGCAGTATTTT.

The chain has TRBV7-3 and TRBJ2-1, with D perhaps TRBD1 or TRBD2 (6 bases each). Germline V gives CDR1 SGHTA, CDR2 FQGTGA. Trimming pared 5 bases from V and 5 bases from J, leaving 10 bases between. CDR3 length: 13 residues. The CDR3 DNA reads TGTGCCAGCAGCGCGGGACAAAACAATGAGCAGTTCTTC. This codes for CASSAGQNNEQFF.

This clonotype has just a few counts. DNA for the CDR3: TGTGCCAGCAGGAGACAGGCGAACACTGAAGCTTTCTTT. This encodes CASRRQANTEAFF. This chain links TRBV2 with TRBJ1-1; a possible D gene is TRBD1 (6 bases). V was shortened by 6 bases and J by 1 base, with 9 bases between the two germline ends. This CDR3 comprises 13 residues. Germline V gene data show CDR1 as SNHLY and CDR2 as FYNNEI.

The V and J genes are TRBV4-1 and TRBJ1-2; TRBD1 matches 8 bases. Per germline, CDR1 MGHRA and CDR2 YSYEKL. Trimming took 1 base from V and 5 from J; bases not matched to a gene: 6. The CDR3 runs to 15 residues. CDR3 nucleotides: TGCGCCAGCAGCCAAGTAAGCCAGGGGGCTTATGGCTACACCTTC. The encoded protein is CASSQVSQGAYGYTF.

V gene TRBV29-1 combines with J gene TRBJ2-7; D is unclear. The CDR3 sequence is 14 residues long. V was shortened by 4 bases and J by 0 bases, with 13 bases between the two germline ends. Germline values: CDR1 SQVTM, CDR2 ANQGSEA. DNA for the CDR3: TGCAGCGTTGGCGAAAGGACCAGCTCCTACGAGCAGTACTTC. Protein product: CSVGERTSSYEQYF.

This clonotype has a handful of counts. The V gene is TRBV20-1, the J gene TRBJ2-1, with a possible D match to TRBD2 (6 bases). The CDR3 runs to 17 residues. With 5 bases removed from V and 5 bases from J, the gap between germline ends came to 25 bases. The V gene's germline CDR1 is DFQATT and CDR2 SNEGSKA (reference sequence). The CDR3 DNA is TGCAGTGCTGACTTACCCAAGCGGAGGGAGACCCACAATGAGCAGTTCTTC. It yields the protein CSADLPKRRETHNEQFF.

The CDR3 sequence is CASSHPGSLSYEQYF. In nucleotides, the CDR3 is TGTGCCAGCAGCCATCCCGGGAGCCTCTCCTACGAGCAGTACTTC. The chain carries TRBV3-1 and TRBJ2-7; D is perhaps TRBD2 (6 bases). This CDR3 contains 15 residues. Germline V lookup: CDR1 LGHDT, CDR2 YNNKEL (reference sequence). With 3 bases removed from V and 0 bases from J, the gap between germline ends came to 12 bases.

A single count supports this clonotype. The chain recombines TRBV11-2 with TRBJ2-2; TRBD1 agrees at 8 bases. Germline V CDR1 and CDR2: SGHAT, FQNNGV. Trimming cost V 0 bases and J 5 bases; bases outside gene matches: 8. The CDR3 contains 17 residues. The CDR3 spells CASSLESSGTGTGELFF. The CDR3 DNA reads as TGTGCCAGCAGCTTAGAATCGTCCGGGACAGGAACCGGGGAGCTGTTTTTT.

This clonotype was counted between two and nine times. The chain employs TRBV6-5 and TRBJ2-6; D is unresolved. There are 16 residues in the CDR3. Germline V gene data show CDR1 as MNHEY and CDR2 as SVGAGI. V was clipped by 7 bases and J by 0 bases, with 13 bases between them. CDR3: CASKFGRSSGANVLTF. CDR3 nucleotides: TGTGCCAGCAAGTTCGGCAGGAGCTCTGGGGCCAACGTCCTGACTTTC.

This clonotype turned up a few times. CDR3 in amino acids: CASSSPFLNTEAFF. The CDR3 DNA follows: TGTGCCAGCAGCTCCCCCTTTCTCAACACTGAAGCTTTCTTT. V and J are TRBV5-6 and TRBJ1-1; D ambiguous. Looked up from germline, CDR1 is SGHDT and CDR2 is YYEEEE. The CDR3 covers 14 residues. V lost 3 bases to trimming and J lost 2 bases, with 11 bases between them.

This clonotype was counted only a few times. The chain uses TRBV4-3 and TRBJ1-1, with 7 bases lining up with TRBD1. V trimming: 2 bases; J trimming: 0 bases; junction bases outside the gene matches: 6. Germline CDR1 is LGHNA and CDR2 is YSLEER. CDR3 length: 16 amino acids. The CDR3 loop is CASSQHVGGMNTEAFF. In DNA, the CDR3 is TGCGCCAGCAGCCAACACGTAGGGGGCATGAACACTGAAGCTTTCTTT.